This T cell receptor beta chain stems from a study of blood T cell repertoires in COVID-19. Study-wide context: The cDNA or gDNA used as material had been derived from T cells, B-cell-depleted T cells, or PBMCs.

Repertoires were generated with immunoSEQ multiplex PCR, while TCRdb's copy carries only in-frame clones and drops some. The repertoire holds tens of thousands of clones, with around 90% as singletons. This sequence was found in a man in his 70s with acute or convalescent COVID-19. The sequencing sample was made of peripheral blood.

The CDR3 sequence: CASSLLPGTGLNTEAFF. DNA of the CDR3: TGTGCCAGCAGTCTACTCCCCGGGACAGGTTTGAACACTGAAGCTTTCTTT. This rearrangement joins TRBV28 to TRBJ1-1; TRBD1 matches 8 bases. Germline V gives CDR1 MDHEN, CDR2 SYDVKM. The CDR3 has 17 residues. J lost 0 bases, V lost 5 bases, and 11 bases had no gene match.